This T cell receptor (beta chain) was retrieved from a study of T-cell reconstitution after alpha-beta-depleted transplantation in children. Looked up from germline, CDR1 is SEHNR and CDR2 is FQNEAQ (reference sequence). This CDR3 has 13 residues. V lost 6 bases to trimming and J lost 6 bases, with 12 bases between them. This clonotype appeared a few times. Preparation of the TCRbeta library was carried out with unique molecular identifiers. MiXCR was run by TCRdb on the PCR reads, yielding one entry per CDR3 protein. In the table there are 250,000 to 400,000 distinct CDR3 sequences, approximately 23% of which are singletons.

The source was PBMCs, mostly from graft donor cells, collected 180 days after TCRalphabeta/CD19-depleted stem cell transplant. The chain recombines TRBV7-9 with TRBJ2-1; D gene ambiguous. The source is a male patient under 18 who had a stem cell transplant for acute lymphoblastic leukemia, so the T cells may come from the graft donor. The CDR3 here is CASRVEDLNEQFF. DNA of the CDR3: TGTGCCAGCAGGGTCGAGGACCTCAATGAGCAGTTCTTC.